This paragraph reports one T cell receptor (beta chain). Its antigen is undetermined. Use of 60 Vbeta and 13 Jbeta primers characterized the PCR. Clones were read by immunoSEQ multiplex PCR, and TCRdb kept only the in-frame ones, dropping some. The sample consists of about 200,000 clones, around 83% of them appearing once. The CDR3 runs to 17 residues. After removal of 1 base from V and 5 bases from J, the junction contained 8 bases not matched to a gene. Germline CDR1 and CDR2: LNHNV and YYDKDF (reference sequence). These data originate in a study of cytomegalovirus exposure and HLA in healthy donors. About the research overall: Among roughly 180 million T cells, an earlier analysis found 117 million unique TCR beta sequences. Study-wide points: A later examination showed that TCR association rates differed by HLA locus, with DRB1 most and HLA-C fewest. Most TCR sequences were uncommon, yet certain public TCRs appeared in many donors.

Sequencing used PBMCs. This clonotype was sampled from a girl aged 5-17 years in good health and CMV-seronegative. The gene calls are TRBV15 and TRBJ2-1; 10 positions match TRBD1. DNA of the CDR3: TGTGCCACCAGCAGAGGAATGGGACAGGGGCTAAACAATGAGCAGTTCTTC. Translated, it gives CATSRGMGQGLNNEQFF.